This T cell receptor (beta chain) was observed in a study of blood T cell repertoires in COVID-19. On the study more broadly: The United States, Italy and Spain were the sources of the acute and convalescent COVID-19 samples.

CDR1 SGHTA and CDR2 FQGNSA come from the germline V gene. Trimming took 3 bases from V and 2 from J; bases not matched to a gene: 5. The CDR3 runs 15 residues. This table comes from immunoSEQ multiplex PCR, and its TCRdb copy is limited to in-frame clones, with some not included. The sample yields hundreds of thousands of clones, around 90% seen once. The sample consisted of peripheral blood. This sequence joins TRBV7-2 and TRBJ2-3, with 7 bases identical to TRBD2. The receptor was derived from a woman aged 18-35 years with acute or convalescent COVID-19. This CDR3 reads CASSFGGGNTDTQYF. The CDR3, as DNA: TGTGCCAGCAGCTTTGGCGGGGGTAACACAGATACGCAGTATTTT.